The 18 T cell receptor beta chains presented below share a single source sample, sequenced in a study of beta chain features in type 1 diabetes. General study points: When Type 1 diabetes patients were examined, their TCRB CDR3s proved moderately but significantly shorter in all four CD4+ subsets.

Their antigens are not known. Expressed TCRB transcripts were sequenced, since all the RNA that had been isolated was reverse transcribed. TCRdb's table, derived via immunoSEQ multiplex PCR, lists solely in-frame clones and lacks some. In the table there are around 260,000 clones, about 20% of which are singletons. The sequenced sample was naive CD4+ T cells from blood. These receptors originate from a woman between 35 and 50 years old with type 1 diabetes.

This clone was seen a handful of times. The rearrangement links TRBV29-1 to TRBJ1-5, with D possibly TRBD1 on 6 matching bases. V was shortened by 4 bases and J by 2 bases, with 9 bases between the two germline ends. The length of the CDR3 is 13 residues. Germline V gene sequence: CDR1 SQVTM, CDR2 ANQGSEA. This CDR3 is CSVGGGGNQPQHF. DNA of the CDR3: TGCAGCGTTGGCGGGGGCGGCAATCAGCCCCAGCATTTT.

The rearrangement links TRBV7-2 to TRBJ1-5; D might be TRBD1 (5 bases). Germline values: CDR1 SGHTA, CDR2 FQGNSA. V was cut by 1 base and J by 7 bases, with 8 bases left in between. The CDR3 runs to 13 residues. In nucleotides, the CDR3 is TGTGCCAGCAGCTTAGGCAGGGAACAGCCCCAGCATTTT. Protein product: CASSLGREQPQHF. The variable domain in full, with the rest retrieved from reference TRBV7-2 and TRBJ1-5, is GAGVSQSPSNKVTEKGKDVELRCDPISGHTALYWYRQSLGQGLEFLIYFQGNSAPDKSGLPSDRFSAERTGGSVSTLTIQRTQQEDSAVYLCASSLGREQPQHFGDGTRLSIL.

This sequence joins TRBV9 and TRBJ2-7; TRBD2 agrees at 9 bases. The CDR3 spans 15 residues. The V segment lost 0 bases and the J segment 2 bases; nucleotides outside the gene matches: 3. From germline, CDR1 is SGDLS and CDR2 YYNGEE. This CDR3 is CASSVGSSGAYEQYF. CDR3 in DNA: TGTGCCAGCAGCGTAGGTTCTAGCGGGGCCTACGAGCAGTACTTC.

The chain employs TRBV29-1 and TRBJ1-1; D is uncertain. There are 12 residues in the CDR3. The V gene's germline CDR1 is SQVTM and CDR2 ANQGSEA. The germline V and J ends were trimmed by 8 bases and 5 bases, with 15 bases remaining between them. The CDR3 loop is CSLQLEETEAFF. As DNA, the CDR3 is TGCAGCCTACAACTCGAGGAGACTGAAGCTTTCTTT.

The CDR3 DNA reads TGCGCCAGCAGCTTGGGAGGTCCGGGGGAGACCCAGTACTTC. This translates into CASSLGGPGETQYF. The V call is TRBV5-1, the J call TRBJ2-5, with D possibly being TRBD2 (5 bases). This CDR3 has 14 amino acids. Germline V CDR1 and CDR2: SGHRS, YFSETQ. Between the trimmed V and J ends, which lost 0 bases and 5 bases, there was a span of 11 bases.

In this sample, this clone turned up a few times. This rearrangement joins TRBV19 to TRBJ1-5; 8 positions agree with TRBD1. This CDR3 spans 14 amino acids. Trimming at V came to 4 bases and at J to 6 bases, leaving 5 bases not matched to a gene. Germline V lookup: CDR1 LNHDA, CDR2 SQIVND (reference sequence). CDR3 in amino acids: CASSTTGGSQPQHF. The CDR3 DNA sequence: TGTGCCAGTAGTACCACAGGGGGAAGTCAGCCCCAGCATTTT.

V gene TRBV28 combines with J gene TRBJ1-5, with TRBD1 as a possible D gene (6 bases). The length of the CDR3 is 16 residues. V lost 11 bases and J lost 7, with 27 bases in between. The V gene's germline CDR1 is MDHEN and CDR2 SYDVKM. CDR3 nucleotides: TGTGCCTCCATTACCACCCATTCTGGGGACAACCAGCCCCAGCATTTT. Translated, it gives CASITTHSGDNQPQHF.

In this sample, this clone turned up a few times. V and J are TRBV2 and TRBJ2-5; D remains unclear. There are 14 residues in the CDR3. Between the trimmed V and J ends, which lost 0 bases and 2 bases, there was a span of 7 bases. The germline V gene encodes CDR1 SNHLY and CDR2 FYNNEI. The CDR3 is CASSEAGRQETQYF. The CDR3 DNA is TGTGCCAGCAGTGAAGCGGGCAGGCAAGAGACCCAGTACTTC.

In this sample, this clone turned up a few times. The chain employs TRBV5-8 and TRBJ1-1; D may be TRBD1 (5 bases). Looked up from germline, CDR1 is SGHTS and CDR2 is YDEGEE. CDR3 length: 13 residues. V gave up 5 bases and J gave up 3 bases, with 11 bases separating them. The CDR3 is CASSPGEYTEAFF. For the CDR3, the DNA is TGTGCCAGCAGTCCGGGGGAGTACACTGAAGCTTTCTTT.

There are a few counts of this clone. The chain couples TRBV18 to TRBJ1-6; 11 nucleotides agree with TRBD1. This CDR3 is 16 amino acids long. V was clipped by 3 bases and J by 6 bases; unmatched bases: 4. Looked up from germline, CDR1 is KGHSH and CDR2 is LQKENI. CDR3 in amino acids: CASSPVGTGGNSPLHF. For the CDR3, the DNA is TGTGCCAGCTCACCGGTCGGGACAGGGGGTAATTCACCCCTCCACTTT.

DNA for the CDR3: TGTGCCAGCAGCCCGCCAGGGGGCGAAGAGACCCAGTACTTC. Translation: CASSPPGGEETQYF. This chain links TRBV7-6 with TRBJ2-5; 8 bases align to TRBD1. Trimming took 5 bases from V and 3 from J; bases not matched to a gene: 5. CDR1 and CDR2 (germline): SGHVS, FNYEAQ. This CDR3 has 14 amino acids.

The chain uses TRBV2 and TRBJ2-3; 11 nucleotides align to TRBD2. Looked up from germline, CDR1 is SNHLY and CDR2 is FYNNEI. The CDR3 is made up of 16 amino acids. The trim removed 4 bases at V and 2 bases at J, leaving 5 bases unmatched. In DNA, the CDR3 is TGTGCCAGCAGTGTCCGACTAGCGGGGCTCACAGATACGCAGTATTTT. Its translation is CASSVRLAGLTDTQYF.

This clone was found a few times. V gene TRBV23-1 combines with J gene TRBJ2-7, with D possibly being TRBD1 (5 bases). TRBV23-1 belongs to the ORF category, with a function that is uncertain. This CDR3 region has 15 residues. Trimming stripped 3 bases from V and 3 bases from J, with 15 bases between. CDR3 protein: CASSHPAAGIYEQYF. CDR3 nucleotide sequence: TGCGCCAGCAGTCACCCCGCAGCAGGGATCTACGAGCAGTACTTC.

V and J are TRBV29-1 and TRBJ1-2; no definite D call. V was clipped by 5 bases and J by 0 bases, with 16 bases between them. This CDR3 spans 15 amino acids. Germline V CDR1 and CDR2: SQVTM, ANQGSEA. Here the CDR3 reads CSVPLRGVTNYGYTF. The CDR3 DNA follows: TGCAGCGTTCCCCTTCGGGGAGTAACTAACTATGGCTACACCTTC.

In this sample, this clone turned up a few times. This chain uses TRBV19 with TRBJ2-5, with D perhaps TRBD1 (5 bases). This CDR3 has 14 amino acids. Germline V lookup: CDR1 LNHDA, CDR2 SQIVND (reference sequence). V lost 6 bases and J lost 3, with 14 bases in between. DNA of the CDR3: TGTGCCAGTAGCCCGGTGCAGGGCGAAGAGACCCAGTACTTC. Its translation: CASSPVQGEETQYF.

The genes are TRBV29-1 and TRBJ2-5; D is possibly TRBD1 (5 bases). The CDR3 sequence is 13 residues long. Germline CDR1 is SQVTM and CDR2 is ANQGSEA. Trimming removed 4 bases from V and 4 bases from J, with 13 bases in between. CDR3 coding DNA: TGCAGCGTTGCTCTCGACAGAAGAGAGACCCAGTACTTC. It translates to CSVALDRRETQYF.

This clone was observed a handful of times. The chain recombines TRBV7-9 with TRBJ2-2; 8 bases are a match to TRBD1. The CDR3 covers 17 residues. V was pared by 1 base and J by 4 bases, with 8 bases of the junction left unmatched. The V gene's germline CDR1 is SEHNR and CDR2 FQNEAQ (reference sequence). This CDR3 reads CASSLGSGTGGTGELFF. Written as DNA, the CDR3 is TGTGCCAGCAGCTTAGGCTCCGGGACAGGAGGCACCGGGGAGCTGTTTTTT.

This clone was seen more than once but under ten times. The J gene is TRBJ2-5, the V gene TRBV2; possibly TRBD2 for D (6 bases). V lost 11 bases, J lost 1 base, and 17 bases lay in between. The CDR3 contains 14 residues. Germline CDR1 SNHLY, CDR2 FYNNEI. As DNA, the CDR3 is TGTGCCTGGGGAGGCCCCTCTCCCCAAGAGACCCAGTACTTC. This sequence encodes CAWGGPSPQETQYF. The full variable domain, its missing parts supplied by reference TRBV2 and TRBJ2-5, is EPEVTQTPSHQVTQMGQEVILRCVPISNHLYFYWYRQILGQKVEFLVSFYNNEISEKSEIFDDQFSVERPDGSNFTLKIRSTKLEDSAMYFCAWGGPSPQETQYFGPGTRLLVL.